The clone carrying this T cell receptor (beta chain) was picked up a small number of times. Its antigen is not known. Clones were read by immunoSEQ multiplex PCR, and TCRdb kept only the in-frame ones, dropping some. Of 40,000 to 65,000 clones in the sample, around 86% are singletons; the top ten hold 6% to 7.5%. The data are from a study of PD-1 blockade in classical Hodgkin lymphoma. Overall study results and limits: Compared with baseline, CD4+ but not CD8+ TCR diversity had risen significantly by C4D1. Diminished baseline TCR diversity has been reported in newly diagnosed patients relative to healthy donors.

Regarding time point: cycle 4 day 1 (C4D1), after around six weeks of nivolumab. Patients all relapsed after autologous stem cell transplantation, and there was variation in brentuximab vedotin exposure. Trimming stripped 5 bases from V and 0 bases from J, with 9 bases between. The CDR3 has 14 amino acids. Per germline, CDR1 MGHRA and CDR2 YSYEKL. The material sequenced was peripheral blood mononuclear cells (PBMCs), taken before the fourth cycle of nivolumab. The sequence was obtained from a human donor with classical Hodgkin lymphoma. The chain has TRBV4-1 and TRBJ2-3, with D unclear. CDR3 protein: CASSLLTSTDTQYF. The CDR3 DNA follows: TGCGCCAGCAGCTTACTTACTAGCACAGATACGCAGTATTTT.